These 27 T cell receptor beta chains share one sample of origin, sequenced in a study of lymphopenia after photon versus proton radiotherapy. TCRdb keeps only in-frame clones here, not all; method: immunoSEQ multiplex PCR. The sample contains 20,000 to 25,000 clones, 80% to 95% of which appear only once. The sample in question was peripheral blood, obtained from a patient treated with proton-based radiotherapy. The receptors come from a woman aged 70 to 79 with pancreatic cancer. Some clones in this sample may be carry-over from other donors' samples.

This chain links TRBV6-1 with TRBJ2-7, with TRBD1 matching over 7 bases. This CDR3 has 14 residues. V lost 4 bases, J lost 3 bases, and 6 bases stayed unmatched. Per germline, CDR1 MNHNS and CDR2 SASEGT. The CDR3 spells CASSAGQERYEQYF. CDR3 nucleotide sequence: TGTGCCAGCAGTGCCGGACAGGAGCGCTACGAGCAGTACTTC.

The V call is TRBV2, the J call TRBJ1-4; D is uncertain. Germline values: CDR1 SNHLY, CDR2 FYNNEI. V lost 4 bases and J 5 bases, leaving 11 bases between the germline ends. The CDR3 runs 14 residues. The CDR3 spells CASSVSFTNEKLFF. The DNA for the CDR3 is TGTGCCAGCAGTGTATCTTTTACAAATGAAAAACTGTTTTTT.

The chain is built from TRBV7-9 and TRBJ2-1, with a tentative D call TRBD1 (6 bases). V shed 6 bases and J shed 3 bases, with 15 bases lying between them. Germline V lookup: CDR1 SEHNR, CDR2 FQNEAQ (reference sequence). This CDR3 comprises 15 residues. The CDR3 loop is CASSLYRGNYNEQFF. The CDR3 DNA reads TGTGCCAGCAGTTTATATAGGGGGAACTACAATGAGCAGTTCTTC.

This clone was seen only once. The gene calls are TRBV5-6 and TRBJ1-5; a weak D match, TRBD1 (5 bases). CDR1 is SGHDT and CDR2 is YYEEEE in the germline V gene. The V and J ends lost 1 base and 1 base respectively, with 9 bases between them. The CDR3 totals 15 residues. The CDR3 reads CASSLRGVSNQPQHF. The CDR3 bases are TGTGCCAGCAGCTTGCGAGGGGTCAGCAATCAGCCCCAGCATTTT.

The V gene is TRBV4-1, the J gene TRBJ1-5; D perhaps matches TRBD1 (5 bases). The V gene lost 1 base and the J gene lost 3 bases, with 7 bases spanning the gap. The length of the CDR3 is 14 residues. Per germline, CDR1 MGHRA and CDR2 YSYEKL. CDR3 nucleotide sequence: TGCGCCAGCAGCCAAGGACAGTTCAATCAGCCCCAGCATTTT. Amino acids: CASSQGQFNQPQHF.

This clone was seen a handful of times. The chain is built from TRBV7-9 and TRBJ2-6, with D tentatively TRBD2 (6 bases). This CDR3 has 16 residues. CDR1 is SEHNR and CDR2 is FQNEAQ in the germline V gene (reference sequence). The V end lost 5 bases, the J end lost 4 bases, and 15 bases lay between the germline ends. CDR3 loop: CASSPGGWAGANVLTF. The CDR3 bases are TGTGCCAGCAGCCCCGGGGGATGGGCCGGGGCCAACGTCCTGACTTTC.

For the CDR3, the DNA is TGTGCCAGTAGTATCGCGGTGCGCGACTATGGCTACACCTTC. It codes for CASSIAVRDYGYTF. The gene calls are TRBV19 and TRBJ1-2; no firm D call. V gave up 3 bases and J gave up 3 bases, with 11 bases separating them. The CDR3 covers 14 residues. Germline CDR1 and CDR2: LNHDA and SQIVND (reference sequence).

This clone was observed once. The chain joins TRBV7-9 to TRBJ2-1, with D possibly TRBD1 on 6 matching bases. V was pared by 4 bases and J by 3 bases, with 16 bases between. CDR1 and CDR2 (germline): SEHNR, FQNEAQ (reference sequence). This CDR3 is 16 amino acids long. The CDR3 nucleotides read TGTGCCAGCAGCTCCTCAGGGGTTATTATCTACAATGAGCAGTTCTTC. Its protein product is CASSSSGVIIYNEQFF.

The J gene is TRBJ1-1, the V gene TRBV19; the D is unclear. Trimming removed 2 bases from V and 2 bases from J, with 6 bases in between. Per germline, CDR1 LNHDA and CDR2 SQIVND (reference sequence). The CDR3 sequence is 13 residues long. This CDR3 is CASSIPGNTEAFF. The CDR3 DNA sequence: TGTGCCAGTAGTATACCAGGAAACACTGAAGCTTTCTTT.

With respect to this clone: The junction departs from germline at one end; a sequencing error may be responsible. The CDR3 nucleotides are TGCGCCAGCAGCTTGGGGTCCTTGGAACGGAGATTCGTATTT. Translating gives CASSLGSLERRFVF. The rearrangement uses TRBV5-1 and TRBJ2-3, with D unresolved. This CDR3 has 14 residues. Germline-derived CDR1 and CDR2 are SGHRS and YFSETQ.

The chain links TRBV7-2 to TRBJ2-3; D ambiguous. Germline V gives CDR1 SGHTA, CDR2 FQGNSA. There are 14 residues in the CDR3. Trimming shortened V by 5 bases and J by 2 bases, and 11 bases separated the two germline ends. The CDR3 region is CASSPGLITDTQYF. The CDR3 region has the DNA TGTGCCAGCAGCCCCGGGCTTATCACAGATACGCAGTATTTT.

The chain uses TRBV7-2 and TRBJ2-2, with D tentatively TRBD2 (5 bases). The CDR3 is made up of 15 amino acids. From germline, CDR1 is SGHTA and CDR2 FQGNSA. V was shortened by 2 bases and J by 2 bases, with 9 bases between the two germline ends. The CDR3 loop is CASSLRTRNTGELFF. The CDR3 coding sequence is TGTGCCAGCAGCTTAAGGACTCGCAACACCGGGGAGCTGTTTTTT.

In this sample, this clone turned up once. V gene TRBV19 combines with J gene TRBJ2-5; D is undetermined. The germline V gene encodes CDR1 LNHDA and CDR2 SQIVND (reference sequence). V was clipped by 3 bases and J by 5 bases, with 7 bases between them. The CDR3 sequence is 12 residues long. The CDR3 protein is CASSMGGETQYF. DNA for the CDR3: TGTGCCAGTAGTATGGGTGGGGAGACCCAGTACTTC.

V usage is TRBV7-3 and J usage is TRBJ2-3, with TRBD2 matching over 8 bases. Germline V gives CDR1 SGHTA, CDR2 FQGTGA. V shed 5 bases and J 4 bases; nucleotides not matched to a gene: 8. This CDR3 region has 15 residues. CDR3 sequence reads: CASSQYGRASDTQYF. DNA for the CDR3: TGTGCCAGCAGCCAGTACGGGAGGGCTTCAGATACGCAGTATTTT.

The CDR3 is CASSWTSTDTQYF. DNA of the CDR3: TGTGCCAGCAGCTGGACTAGCACAGATACGCAGTATTTT. V and J are TRBV7-3 and TRBJ2-3, with D perhaps TRBD2 (5 bases). Germline V gene sequence: CDR1 SGHTA, CDR2 FQGTGA. V gave up 4 bases and J gave up 0 bases, with 5 bases separating them. CDR3 length: 13 amino acids.

J is TRBJ2-1 and V is TRBV5-8, with D perhaps matching TRBD2 (5 bases). Germline-derived CDR1 and CDR2 are SGHTS and YDEGEE. The CDR3 totals 16 residues. Trimming cost V 0 bases and J 8 bases, with 18 bases left between them. This CDR3 is CASSLGHGLPADEQFF. Written as DNA, the CDR3 is TGTGCCAGCAGCTTGGGACATGGACTGCCGGCCGATGAGCAGTTCTTC.

This chain uses TRBV12-5 with TRBJ2-1; either TRBD1 or TRBD2 may fit D (5 bases each). Per the germline V gene, CDR1 is LGHNT and CDR2 is FRNRAP. The CDR3 spans 17 residues. V gave up 3 bases and J gave up 5 bases, with 20 bases separating them. The CDR3 here is CASGFGTKLVADNEQFF. The CDR3 region has the DNA TGTGCTAGTGGTTTCGGGACGAAATTAGTGGCGGACAATGAGCAGTTCTTC.

The chain joins TRBV19 to TRBJ2-1; D gene ambiguous. CDR1 and CDR2 (germline): LNHDA, SQIVND (reference sequence). Trimming took off 1 base at V and 0 bases at J, with 7 bases between the two ends. This CDR3 has 15 amino acids. The CDR3 spells CASSIGLFSYNEQFF. For the CDR3, the DNA is TGTGCCAGTAGTATAGGGCTATTCTCCTACAATGAGCAGTTCTTC.

The V gene is TRBV19, the J gene TRBJ2-3, with 7 positions matching TRBD1. This CDR3 has 14 residues. V lost 4 bases, J lost 4 bases, and 5 bases stayed unmatched. Germline lookup yields CDR1 LNHDA and CDR2 SQIVND (reference sequence). CDR3 coding DNA: TGTGCCAGTAGTAAACCGGGACAGCCAGATACGCAGTATTTT. Translated, it gives CASSKPGQPDTQYF.

The chain has TRBV6-5 and TRBJ2-7; 13 nucleotides align to TRBD2. V trimming: 6 bases; J trimming: 2 bases; junction bases outside the gene matches: 4. The CDR3 is made up of 15 amino acids. Germline V gives CDR1 MNHEY, CDR2 SVGAGI. The chain's CDR3 is CASSFGLAGAYEQYF. The CDR3 DNA sequence: TGTGCCAGCAGCTTTGGACTAGCGGGGGCCTACGAGCAGTACTTC.

V gene TRBV16 combines with J gene TRBJ1-4; D is undetermined. The V and J ends lost 8 bases and 5 bases respectively, with 18 bases between them. This CDR3 is built from 15 residues. CDR1 is KGHSY, CDR2 FQNENV, per germline. Here the CDR3 reads CASRPGRTPNEKLFF. In nucleotides, the CDR3 is TGTGCCAGCCGACCTGGACGGACGCCGAATGAAAAACTGTTTTTT. The variable domain in full, completed from reference TRBV16 and TRBJ1-4, reads GEEVAQTPKHLVRGEGQKAKLYCAPIKGHSYVFWYQQVLKNEFKFLISFQNENVFDETGMPKERFSAKCLPNSPCSLEIQATKLEDSAVYFCASRPGRTPNEKLFFGSGTQLSVL.

The V gene is TRBV5-1, the J gene TRBJ1-5, with D perhaps TRBD1 (5 bases). CDR3 size: 14 residues. Per germline, CDR1 SGHRS and CDR2 YFSETQ. V dropped 0 bases and J dropped 5 bases, with 9 bases sitting between them. CDR3 loop: CASSLGGGDQPQHF. In DNA form, the CDR3 reads TGCGCCAGCAGCTTGGGTGGGGGGGATCAGCCCCAGCATTTT.

This clone was detected once. The gene calls are TRBV6-6 and TRBJ1-1; D unresolved. This CDR3 has 15 residues. V was pared by 6 bases and J by 2 bases, with 16 bases between. Germline V gene lookup returns CDR1 MNHNY and CDR2 SVGAGI (reference sequence). The CDR3 region is CASRPADGTNTEAFF. CDR3 DNA: TGTGCCAGCAGACCTGCGGACGGCACTAACACTGAAGCTTTCTTT.

This chain links TRBV7-9 with TRBJ1-4; TRBD1 matches 9 bases. CDR3 length: 14 amino acids. Germline CDR1 is SEHNR and CDR2 is FQNEAQ (reference sequence). After removal of 4 bases from V and 6 bases from J, the junction contained 3 bases not matched to a gene. The CDR3 DNA reads as TGTGCCAGCAGCTACGGGACAGGGTATGAAAAACTGTTTTTT. Residues: CASSYGTGYEKLFF.

This rearrangement joins TRBV28 to TRBJ2-5, with 14 bases fitting TRBD2. The V segment lost 8 bases and the J segment 4 bases; nucleotides outside the gene matches: 6. Germline CDR1 MDHEN, CDR2 SYDVKM. The CDR3 loop spans 15 amino acids. The CDR3 sequence: CASATSGRAGETQYF. DNA of the CDR3: TGTGCCAGCGCGACTAGCGGGAGGGCGGGAGAGACCCAGTACTTC. The whole variable domain, remainder taken from reference TRBV28 and TRBJ2-5, is DVKVTQSSRYLVKRTGEKVFLECVQDMDHENMFWYRQDPGLGLRLIYFSYDVKMKEKGDIPEGYSVSREKKERFSLILESASTNQTSMYLCASATSGRAGETQYFGPGTRLLVL.

The V gene is TRBV2, the J gene TRBJ2-1, with TRBD2 matching over 8 bases. J was trimmed by 8 bases and V by 8 bases; bases with no gene match: 14. This CDR3 contains 15 residues. Per the germline V gene, CDR1 is SNHLY and CDR2 is FYNNEI. The CDR3 spells CASRSGRAGRDEQFF. In DNA, the CDR3 is TGTGCCAGCCGCTCCGGGAGGGCTGGTAGGGATGAGCAGTTCTTC.

The rearrangement joins TRBV2 to TRBJ2-1; 10 positions agree with TRBD2. Per the germline V gene, CDR1 is SNHLY and CDR2 is FYNNEI. This CDR3 is built from 14 residues. V lost 6 bases, J lost 7 bases, and 6 bases stayed unmatched. The CDR3 DNA follows: TGTGCCAGCAGGCCGGGACTAGCGATAAATGAGCAGTTCTTC. Protein: CASRPGLAINEQFF. Full variable domain (remainder filled in from reference TRBV2 and TRBJ2-1): EPEVTQTPSHQVTQMGQEVILRCVPISNHLYFYWYRQILGQKVEFLVSFYNNEISEKSEIFDDQFSVERPDGSNFTLKIRSTKLEDSAMYFCASRPGLAINEQFFGPGTRLTVL.